These 28 T cell receptor beta chains were sequenced from one sample in a study of shared clonotypes between healthy human individuals. TCRdb keeps only in-frame clones here, not all; method: immunoSEQ multiplex PCR. The sample has about 2 million clones, approximately 94% seen once; the top ten hold 1% to 1.5%. In the naive CD8 group, cells lacked CD45RO and were positively selected for CCR7, so terminally differentiated effector memory CD45RA+ cells were left out. The material sequenced was naive CD8+ T cells sorted from blood. These receptors all come from a man in his late teens or twenties in good health.

The rearrangement uses TRBV6-6 and TRBJ2-1, with D possibly TRBD2 on 5 matching bases. Trimming took off 0 bases at V and 7 bases at J, with 10 bases between the two ends. The V gene's germline CDR1 is MNHNY and CDR2 SVGAGI (reference sequence). The CDR3 runs to 14 residues. CDR3 sequence reads: CASSYSEGGNEQFF. For the CDR3, the DNA is TGTGCCAGCAGTTACTCGGAAGGCGGGAATGAGCAGTTCTTC.

About this clone itself: One end of the junction varies from germline; a read error may be responsible. This chain uses TRBV7-9 with TRBJ1-3; TRBD1 matches at 10 bases. This CDR3 comprises 13 residues. Germline values: CDR1 SEHNR, CDR2 FQNEAQ (reference sequence). CDR3 region: CASSSRDRGKVHF. The CDR3 DNA follows: TGTGCCAGCAGCTCCCGGGACAGGGGAAAGGTGCATTTT.

The chain uses TRBV19 and TRBJ2-1; the D is unclear. Per germline, CDR1 LNHDA and CDR2 SQIVND (reference sequence). V dropped 11 bases and J dropped 4 bases, with 18 bases sitting between them. The CDR3 loop spans 14 amino acids. CDR3 protein: CAVSPSISYNEQFF. As DNA, the CDR3 is TGTGCCGTCAGCCCCTCCATATCGTACAATGAGCAGTTCTTC.

The J gene is TRBJ1-4, the V gene TRBV2; D remains ambiguous. Trimming pared 4 bases from V and 8 bases from J, leaving 17 bases between. Germline-derived CDR1 and CDR2 are SNHLY and FYNNEI. The CDR3 loop spans 15 amino acids. In nucleotides, the CDR3 is TGTGCCAGCAGTGGAAGTCTGCAAGGAGGCGAAAAACTGTTTTTT. This translates into CASSGSLQGGEKLFF.

This chain joins TRBV6-5 and TRBJ1-6; 11 bases agree with TRBD1. Germline CDR1 is MNHEY and CDR2 is SVGAGI. V lost 5 bases to trimming and J lost 7 bases; unmatched junction nucleotides: 4. The CDR3 loop spans 15 amino acids. CDR3 nucleotide sequence: TGTGCCAGCAGTCCTGGACAGGGGGCCAATTCACCCCTCCACTTT. Translating gives CASSPGQGANSPLHF.

The chain couples TRBV4-3 to TRBJ1-2; the D is unclear. Germline CDR1 reads LGHNA; CDR2 reads YSLEER. CDR3 length: 15 amino acids. V shed 0 bases and J shed 4 bases, with 12 bases lying between them. The CDR3 reads CASSQDSSASYGYTF. CDR3 coding DNA: TGCGCCAGCAGCCAAGATTCCTCAGCCTCCTATGGCTACACCTTC.

This chain connects TRBV27 to TRBJ2-2, with D perhaps TRBD2 (6 bases). This CDR3 is 15 amino acids long. Germline CDR1 and CDR2: MNHEY and SMNVEV (reference sequence). The V gene lost 3 bases and the J gene lost 7 bases, with 15 bases spanning the gap. CDR3 nucleotide sequence: TGTGCCAGCAGTTTTGGATGGGAGGAAGACGGGGAGCTGTTTTTT. Translated, it gives CASSFGWEEDGELFF.

In the case of this clone: This specimen includes other DNA sequences encoding the same CDR3. The chain joins TRBV4-1 to TRBJ2-7; D unresolved. Looked up from germline, CDR1 is MGHRA and CDR2 is YSYEKL. The CDR3 loop spans 12 amino acids. V was shortened by 3 bases and J by 5 bases, with 8 bases between the two germline ends. Written as DNA, the CDR3 is TGCGCCAGCAGCCAGGGTTCGGACGAGCAGTACTTC. Translation: CASSQGSDEQYF.

CDR3 protein: CASSTGLAGPYEQYF. For the CDR3, the DNA is TGTGCCAGCAGCACCGGACTAGCGGGCCCCTACGAGCAGTACTTC. The chain couples TRBV11-2 to TRBJ2-7, with 11 bases that match TRBD2. Trimming removed 5 bases from V and 2 bases from J; junction bases left unmatched: 5. The length of the CDR3 is 15 residues. Germline values: CDR1 SGHAT, CDR2 FQNNGV.

On this clone itself: Other DNA sequences in this sample translate to the same CDR3. The V gene is TRBV6-1, the J gene TRBJ2-1; D is unclear. The CDR3 has 12 residues. Per the germline V gene, CDR1 is MNHNS and CDR2 is SASEGT. Trimming pared 3 bases from V and 7 bases from J, leaving 7 bases between. CDR3 in DNA: TGTGCCAGCAGTGATCCCGGTAATGAGCAGTTCTTC. As protein: CASSDPGNEQFF.

The chain employs TRBV6-5 and TRBJ2-1, with 8 bases matching TRBD2. Trimming took 10 bases from V and 6 from J; bases not matched to a gene: 2. The germline gives CDR1 MNHEY, CDR2 SVGAGI. The CDR3 is 11 residues long. The CDR3 spells CATTSGNEQFF. CDR3 bases: TGTGCCACAACTAGCGGCAATGAGCAGTTCTTC.

J is TRBJ2-7 and V is TRBV5-1; 7 bases match TRBD1. This CDR3 has 14 amino acids. Looked up from germline, CDR1 is SGHRS and CDR2 is YFSETQ. V shed 2 bases and J 0 bases; nucleotides not matched to a gene: 2. CDR3 DNA: TGCGCCAGCAGCTTCAGGACAGGCTCCTACGAGCAGTACTTC. Translating gives CASSFRTGSYEQYF.

This sequence joins TRBV18 and TRBJ2-3; 7 nucleotides match TRBD1. The CDR3 is 16 amino acids. The junction had 7 bases not matched to a gene; V was cut back by 3 bases and J by 1 base. Germline lookup yields CDR1 KGHSH and CDR2 LQKENI. In DNA form, the CDR3 reads TGTGCCAGCTCACCCTACGCCGGGACAGGCACAGATACGCAGTATTTT. It codes for CASSPYAGTGTDTQYF.

V usage is TRBV7-2 and J usage is TRBJ1-2; D is uncertain. Germline CDR1 SGHTA, CDR2 FQGNSA. V was pared by 0 bases and J by 8 bases, with 13 bases between. CDR3 size: 14 residues. Here the CDR3 DNA reads TGTGCCAGCAGCTTAGCCCAGGCCCAGTTAGGCTACACCTTC. Translated, it gives CASSLAQAQLGYTF.

In the case of this clone: In the same sample, other DNA sequences code for this CDR3. The V call is TRBV27, the J call TRBJ2-6; D possibly corresponds to TRBD2 (6 bases). The V and J ends lost 0 bases and 1 base respectively, with 7 bases between them. The CDR3 contains 16 residues. Germline CDR1 is MNHEY and CDR2 is SMNVEV (reference sequence). This chain's CDR3 is CASSLSAGSGANVLTF. The CDR3 DNA reads as TGTGCCAGCAGTTTATCCGCGGGGTCTGGGGCCAACGTCCTGACTTTC. Filled out from reference TRBV27 and TRBJ2-6, the complete variable domain reads EAQVTQNPRYLITVTGKKLTVTCSQNMNHEYMSWYRQDPGLGLRQIYYSMNVEVTDKGDVPEGYKVSRKEKRNFPLILESPSPNQTSLYFCASSLSAGSGANVLTFGAGSRLTVL.

This rearrangement joins TRBV6-1 to TRBJ2-7; no reliable D call. The CDR3 extends over 13 amino acids. V was pared by 4 bases and J by 2 bases, with 9 bases between. Germline V gene data show CDR1 as MNHNS and CDR2 as SASEGT. CDR3 loop: CASSVEAAYEQYF. The CDR3, as DNA: TGTGCCAGCAGTGTCGAGGCGGCCTACGAGCAGTACTTC.

V usage is TRBV6-5 and J usage is TRBJ1-2; TRBD1 matches 12 bases. V shed 8 bases and J 6 bases; nucleotides not matched to a gene: 7. The CDR3 contains 14 residues. CDR1 and CDR2 (germline): MNHEY, SVGAGI. CDR3 nucleotide sequence: TGTGCCAGCGGTGGGACAGGGGGCGCCGATGGCTACACCTTC. Translated, it gives CASGGTGGADGYTF.

V is TRBV13 and J is TRBJ1-1, with D hard to call. This CDR3 is built from 14 residues. V was trimmed by 3 bases and J by 6 bases, leaving 14 bases between them. CDR1 and CDR2 (germline): PRHDT, FYEKMQ (reference sequence). Written as DNA, the CDR3 is TGTGCCAGCAGCTTGAAAGGGCTGGAGCCTGAAGCTTTCTTT. As protein: CASSLKGLEPEAFF.

The chain carries TRBV28 and TRBJ1-2; 10 nucleotides agree with TRBD1. V was pared by 2 bases and J by 8 bases, with 8 bases of the junction left unmatched. The CDR3 is 15 residues long. In germline, CDR1 is MDHEN, CDR2 SYDVKM. The CDR3 DNA is TGTGCCAGCAGTTTACACCCGGGACAGGGGAGCGGCTACACCTTC. Amino acid sequence: CASSLHPGQGSGYTF.

The chain recombines TRBV2 with TRBJ2-7; the match to TRBD1 covers 8 bases. CDR3 length equals 13 residues. V was clipped by 6 bases and J by 8 bases; unmatched bases: 9. Germline-derived CDR1 and CDR2 are SNHLY and FYNNEI. Here the CDR3 DNA reads TGTGCCAGCAGATATCAGCAGGGGGCCCAGCAGTACTTC. Its translation: CASRYQQGAQQYF.

As regards this clone: The sample carries other DNA sequences with the same CDR3. The chain uses TRBV9 and TRBJ2-2; D uncertain. The CDR3 length is 15 residues. The V end lost 0 bases, the J end lost 0 bases, and 6 bases lay between the germline ends. The germline V gene has CDR1 SGDLS and CDR2 YYNGEE. CDR3 nucleotides: TGTGCCAGCAGCGTAGACTCGGCGAACACCGGGGAGCTGTTTTTT. This codes for CASSVDSANTGELFF.

The chain carries TRBV5-1 and TRBJ2-7, with 7 positions matching TRBD2. The V gene's germline CDR1 is SGHRS and CDR2 YFSETQ. Trimming cost V 4 bases and J 2 bases; bases outside gene matches: 12. The CDR3 has 16 residues. CDR3 in amino acids: CASSPDPGRGAYEQYF. CDR3 coding DNA: TGCGCCAGCAGCCCGGACCCGGGACGGGGGGCCTACGAGCAGTACTTC.

This chain links TRBV30 with TRBJ2-1; D is perhaps TRBD2 (5 bases). V lost 6 bases and J 15 bases, leaving 15 bases between the germline ends. Germline CDR1 reads GTSNPN; CDR2 reads SVGIG (reference sequence). There are 10 residues in the CDR3. Here the CDR3 DNA reads TGTGCCTGCGGGGATGCCGTGGCGTTCTTC. It yields the protein CACGDAVAFF.

The chain employs TRBV27 and TRBJ2-7; D gene unclear. Looked up from germline, CDR1 is MNHEY and CDR2 is SMNVEV (reference sequence). This CDR3 region has 13 residues. With 4 bases removed from V and 4 bases from J, the gap between germline ends came to 11 bases. The CDR3 DNA is TGTGCCAGCAGTTCGGGCAATCCGTACGAGCAGTACTTC. Translating it yields CASSSGNPYEQYF.

For this clone: This CDR3 is also generated by other DNA sequences in the sample. The CDR3 DNA sequence: TGTGCCAGCAGTTACGGCGCCCCCGGGGAGCTGTTTTTT. Translating gives CASSYGAPGELFF. The chain is built from TRBV6-5 and TRBJ2-2; D uncertain. Germline V gives CDR1 MNHEY, CDR2 SVGAGI. The V and J ends lost 2 bases and 6 bases respectively, with 7 bases between them. CDR3 length: 13 amino acids.

This chain joins TRBV7-2 and TRBJ2-7; 10 nucleotides align to TRBD2. The CDR3 covers 14 residues. The V and J ends lost 7 bases and 4 bases, in that order; junction bases with no gene match: 7. Germline V CDR1 and CDR2: SGHTA, FQGNSA. The CDR3 DNA is TGTGCCAGCACTAGCGGGGGTTTACTTTACGAGCAGTACTTC. It is translated as CASTSGGLLYEQYF. The full variable domain, completed using reference TRBV7-2 and TRBJ2-7, is GAGVSQSPSNKVTEKGKDVELRCDPISGHTALYWYRQSLGQGLEFLIYFQGNSAPDKSGLPSDRFSAERTGGSVSTLTIQRTQQEDSAVYLCASTSGGLLYEQYFGPGTRLTVT.

The chain recombines TRBV6-5 with TRBJ1-1, with TRBD1 matching 7 bases. Germline CDR1 reads MNHEY; CDR2 reads SVGAGI. The CDR3 extends over 15 amino acids. Trimming at V came to 2 bases and at J to 5 bases, leaving 8 bases not matched to a gene. CDR3 nucleotides: TGTGCCAGCAGTTACAACGCCAGGGGGGGGACTGAAGCTTTCTTT. Translation gives CASSYNARGGTEAFF.

Note on this clone: Other DNA sequences from this sample encode an identical CDR3 as well. The V gene is TRBV5-1, the J gene TRBJ2-2, with D unclear. The V gene's germline CDR1 is SGHRS and CDR2 YFSETQ. The CDR3 runs to 14 residues. Trimming shortened V by 2 bases and J by 5 bases, and 10 bases separated the two germline ends. CDR3 residues: CASSLDLGTGELFF. DNA for the CDR3: TGCGCCAGCAGCTTAGACCTTGGGACCGGGGAGCTGTTTTTT. Supplemented by reference TRBV5-1 and TRBJ2-2, the full variable domain reads KAGVTQTPRYLIKTRGQQVTLSCSPISGHRSVSWYQQTPGQGLQFLFEYFSETQRNKGNFPGRFSGRQFSNSRSEMNVSTLELGDSALYLCASSLDLGTGELFFGEGSRLTVL.